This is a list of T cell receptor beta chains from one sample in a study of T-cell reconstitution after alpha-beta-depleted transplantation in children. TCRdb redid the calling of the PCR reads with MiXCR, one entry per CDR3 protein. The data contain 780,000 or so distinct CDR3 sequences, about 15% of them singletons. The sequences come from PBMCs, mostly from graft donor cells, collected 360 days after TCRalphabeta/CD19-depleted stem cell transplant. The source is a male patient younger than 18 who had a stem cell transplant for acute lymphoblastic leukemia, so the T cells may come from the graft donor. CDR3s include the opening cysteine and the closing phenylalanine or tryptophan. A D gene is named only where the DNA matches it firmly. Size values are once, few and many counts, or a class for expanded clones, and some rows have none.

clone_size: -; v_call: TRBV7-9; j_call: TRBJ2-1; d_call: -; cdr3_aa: CASTTWSRGGNEQFF; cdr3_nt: TGTGCCAGCACCACCTGGTCCAGGGGGGGCAATGAGCAGTTCTTC
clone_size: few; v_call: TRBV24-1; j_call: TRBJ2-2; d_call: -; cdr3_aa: CATSGQGQENTGELFF; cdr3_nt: TGTGCCACCAGTGGCCAGGGGCAGGAGAACACCGGGGAGCTGTTTTTT
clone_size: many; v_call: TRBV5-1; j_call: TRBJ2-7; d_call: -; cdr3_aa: CASSLSVDEQYF; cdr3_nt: TGCGCCAGCAGCTTGTCGGTTGACGAGCAGTACTTC
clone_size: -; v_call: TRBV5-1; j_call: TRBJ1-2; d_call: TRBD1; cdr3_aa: CASSTRTGDGYTF; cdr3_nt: TGCGCCAGCAGCACTAGGACAGGGGACGGCTACACCTTC
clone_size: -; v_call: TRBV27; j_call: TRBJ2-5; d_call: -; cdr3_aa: CASRNLRETQYF; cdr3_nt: TGTGCCAGCAGGAACCTTAGGGAGACCCAGTACTTC
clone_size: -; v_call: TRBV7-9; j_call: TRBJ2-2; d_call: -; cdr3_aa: CASSFGGDRNTGELFF; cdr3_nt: TGTGCCAGCAGCTTTGGCGGGGACCGAAACACCGGGGAGCTGTTTTTT
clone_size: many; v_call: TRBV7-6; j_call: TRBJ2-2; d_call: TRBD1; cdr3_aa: CASSSTGDTGELFF; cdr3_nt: TGTGCCAGCAGCTCAACAGGGGACACCGGGGAGCTGTTTTTT
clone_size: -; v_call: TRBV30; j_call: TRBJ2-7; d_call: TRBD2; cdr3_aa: CAWTSGTSHEQYF; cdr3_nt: TGTGCCTGGACCTCCGGGACTAGTCACGAGCAGTACTTC
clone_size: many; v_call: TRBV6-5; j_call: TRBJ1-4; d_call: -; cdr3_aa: CASSWTANNEKLFF; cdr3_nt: TGTGCCAGCAGTTGGACAGCCAATAATGAAAAACTGTTTTTT
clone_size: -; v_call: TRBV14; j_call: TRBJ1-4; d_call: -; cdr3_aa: CASSQTKKGNNEKLFF; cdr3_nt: TGTGCCAGCAGCCAGACCAAAAAGGGAAATAATGAAAAACTGTTTTTT
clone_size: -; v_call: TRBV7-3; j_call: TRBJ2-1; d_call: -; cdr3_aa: CASSSPGARDEQFF; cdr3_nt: TGTGCCAGCAGCTCCCCGGGGGCGCGGGATGAGCAGTTCTTC
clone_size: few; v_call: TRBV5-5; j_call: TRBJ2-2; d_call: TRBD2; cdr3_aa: CASSLAGLAVNTGELFF; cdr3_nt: TGTGCCAGCAGCTTGGCAGGCCTAGCGGTTAACACCGGGGAGCTGTTTTTT
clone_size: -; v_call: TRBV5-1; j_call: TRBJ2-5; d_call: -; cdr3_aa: CASSWGPEETQYF; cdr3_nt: TGCGCCAGCAGCTGGGGGCCTGAAGAGACCCAGTACTTC
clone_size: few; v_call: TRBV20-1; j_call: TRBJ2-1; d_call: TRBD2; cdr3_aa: CSARLASMSYNEQFF; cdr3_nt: TGCAGTGCCAGACTAGCGTCCATGTCCTACAATGAGCAGTTCTTC
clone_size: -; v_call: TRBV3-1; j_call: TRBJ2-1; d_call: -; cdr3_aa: CASSQGGAADSYNEQFF; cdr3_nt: TGTGCCAGCAGCCAAGGAGGAGCGGCTGACTCCTACAATGAGCAGTTCTTC
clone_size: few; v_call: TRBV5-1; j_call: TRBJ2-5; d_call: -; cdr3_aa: CASSLVARAGETQYF; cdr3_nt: TGCGCCAGCAGCTTGGTTGCCAGGGCAGGAGAGACCCAGTACTTC
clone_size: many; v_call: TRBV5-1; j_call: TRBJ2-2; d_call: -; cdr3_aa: CASSLEGADTGELFF; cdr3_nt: TGCGCCAGCAGCTTGGAGGGCGCCGACACCGGGGAGCTGTTTTTT
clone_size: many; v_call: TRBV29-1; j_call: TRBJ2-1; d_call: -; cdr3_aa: CSVVEGFVNEQFF; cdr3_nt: TGCAGCGTTGTGGAAGGCTTCGTCAATGAGCAGTTCTTC
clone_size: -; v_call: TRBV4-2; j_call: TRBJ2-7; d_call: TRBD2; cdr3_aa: CASSQDPGTSAYEQYF; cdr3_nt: TGTGCCAGCAGCCAAGACCCCGGGACTAGCGCCTACGAGCAGTACTTC
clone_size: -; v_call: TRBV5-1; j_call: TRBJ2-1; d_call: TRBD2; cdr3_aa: CASSRSGLAGDEQFF; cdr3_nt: TGCGCCAGCAGCCGATCCGGACTAGCGGGGGATGAGCAGTTCTTC
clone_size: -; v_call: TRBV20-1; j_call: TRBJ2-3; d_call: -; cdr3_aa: CSARDTSLHPSTDTQYF; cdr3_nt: TGCAGTGCTAGAGACACATCGCTGCATCCTAGCACAGATACGCAGTATTTT
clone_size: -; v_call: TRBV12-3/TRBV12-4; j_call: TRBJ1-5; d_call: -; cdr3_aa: CAICATLGFGQNAQPQHF; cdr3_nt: TGTGCCATCTGCGCTACCTTAGGATTCGGACAGAATGCTCAGCCCCAGCATTTT
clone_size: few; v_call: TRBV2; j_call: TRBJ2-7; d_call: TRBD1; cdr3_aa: CASSRTGTFATSYEQYF; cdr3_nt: TGTGCCAGCAGCCGGACAGGGACATTCGCCACCTCCTACGAGCAGTACTTC
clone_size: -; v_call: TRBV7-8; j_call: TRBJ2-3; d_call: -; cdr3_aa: CASKGGLGFGDTQYF; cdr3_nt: TGTGCCAGCAAGGGGGGGTTGGGGTTTGGAGATACGCAGTATTTT
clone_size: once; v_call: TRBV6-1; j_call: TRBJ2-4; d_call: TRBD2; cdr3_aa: CASSTGGGLAKNIQYF; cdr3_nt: TGTGCCAGCAGCACGGGGGGGGGCCTGGCCAAAAACATTCAGTACTTC
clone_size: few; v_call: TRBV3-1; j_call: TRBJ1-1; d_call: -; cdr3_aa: CASSQLGDTEAFF; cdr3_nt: TGTGCCAGCAGCCAACTGGGGGACACTGAAGCTTTCTTT
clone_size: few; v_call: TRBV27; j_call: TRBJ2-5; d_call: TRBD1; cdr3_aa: CASRGYRGRRETQYF; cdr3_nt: TGTGCCAGCAGGGGATACAGGGGGCGCCGGGAGACCCAGTACTTC
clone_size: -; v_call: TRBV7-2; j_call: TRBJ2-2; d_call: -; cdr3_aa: CASSSRGGEGTGELFF; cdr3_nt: TGTGCCAGCAGCTCTCGTGGCGGGGAAGGGACCGGGGAGCTGTTTTTT
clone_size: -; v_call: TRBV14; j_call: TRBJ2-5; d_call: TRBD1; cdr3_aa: CASSVTPGQTRKREETQYF; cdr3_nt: TGTGCCAGCAGCGTCACTCCGGGACAGACAAGAAAGAGGGAAGAGACCCAGTACTTC
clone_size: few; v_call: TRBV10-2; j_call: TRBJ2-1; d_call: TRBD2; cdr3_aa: CASQPLAGGRGNEQFF; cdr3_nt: TGCGCCAGCCAACCCCTAGCGGGAGGGCGTGGAAATGAGCAGTTCTTC
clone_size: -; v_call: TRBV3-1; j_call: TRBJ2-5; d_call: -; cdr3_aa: CASSLPTTRTQETQYF; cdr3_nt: TGTGCCAGCAGTCTACCGACGACCAGGACCCAAGAGACCCAGTACTTC
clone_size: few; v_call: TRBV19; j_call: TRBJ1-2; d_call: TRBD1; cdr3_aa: CASSIQGANYGYTF; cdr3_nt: TGTGCCAGTAGTATTCAGGGGGCCAACTATGGCTACACCTTC
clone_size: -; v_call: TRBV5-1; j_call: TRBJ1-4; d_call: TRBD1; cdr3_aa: CASSSGTGVEKLFF; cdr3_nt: TGCGCCAGCAGCTCCGGGACAGGGGTGGAAAAACTGTTTTTT
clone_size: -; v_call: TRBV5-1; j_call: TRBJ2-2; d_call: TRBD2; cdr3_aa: CASSFGLDVGTGELFF; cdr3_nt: TGCGCCAGCAGCTTCGGACTAGACGTCGGCACCGGGGAGCTGTTTTTT
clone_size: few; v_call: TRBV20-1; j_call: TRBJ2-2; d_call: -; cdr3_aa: CSARTQGTNTGELFF; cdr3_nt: TGCAGTGCTAGGACCCAGGGAACAAACACCGGGGAGCTGTTTTTT
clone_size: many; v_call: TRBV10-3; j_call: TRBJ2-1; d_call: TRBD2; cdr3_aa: CAISRLAGGPIEQFF; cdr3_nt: TGTGCCATCAGTCGACTAGCGGGAGGGCCTATTGAGCAGTTCTTC
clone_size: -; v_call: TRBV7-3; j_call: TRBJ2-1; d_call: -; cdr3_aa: CASSSVWGGGDNEQFF; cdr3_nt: TGTGCCAGCAGCTCCGTATGGGGTGGCGGGGACAATGAGCAGTTCTTC
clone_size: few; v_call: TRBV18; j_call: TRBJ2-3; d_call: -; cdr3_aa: CASSPTGSADTQYF; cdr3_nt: TGTGCCAGCTCGCCCACAGGGTCGGCAGATACGCAGTATTTT
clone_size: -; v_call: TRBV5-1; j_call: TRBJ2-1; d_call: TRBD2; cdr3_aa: CASSTLAGELEQFF; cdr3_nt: TGCGCCAGCAGCACCCTAGCGGGAGAACTTGAGCAGTTCTTC